This TCR beta chain was recovered during a study of T cells in Graves' hyperthyroidism and ophthalmopathy. Findings and caveats of the study: Most expanded thyroid clonotypes above 0.001 recurred in blood.

This CDR3 is built from 14 residues. V was trimmed by 1 base and J by 4 bases, leaving 11 bases between them. Germline CDR1 DFQATT, CDR2 SNEGSKA (reference sequence). Diagnosis relied on clinical symptoms, serum thyroxine and TRAb, thyroid ultrasound and orbital computed tomography. A note on this clonotype: Antigen: not known.

Amplification yielded TCR beta CDR3 regions, with RNA transcripts as the source. A set of HTBI primers served as the primers for a first-round RT-PCR of the TCR CDR3. TCRdb itself ran the multiplex PCR reads through MiXCR, one entry per CDR3 protein. The sample lists around 500,000 distinct CDR3 sequences, 22% seen once, with approximately 54% in the top ten. The source of this sequence is a woman aged 65 to 85 with Graves' ophthalmopathy. Sequenced: blood. J is TRBJ2-1 and V is TRBV20-1; D gene uncertain. CDR3 amino acids: CSARAAAGYNEQFF. CDR3 nucleotide sequence: TGCAGTGCTAGAGCCGCCGCCGGTTACAATGAGCAGTTCTTC.